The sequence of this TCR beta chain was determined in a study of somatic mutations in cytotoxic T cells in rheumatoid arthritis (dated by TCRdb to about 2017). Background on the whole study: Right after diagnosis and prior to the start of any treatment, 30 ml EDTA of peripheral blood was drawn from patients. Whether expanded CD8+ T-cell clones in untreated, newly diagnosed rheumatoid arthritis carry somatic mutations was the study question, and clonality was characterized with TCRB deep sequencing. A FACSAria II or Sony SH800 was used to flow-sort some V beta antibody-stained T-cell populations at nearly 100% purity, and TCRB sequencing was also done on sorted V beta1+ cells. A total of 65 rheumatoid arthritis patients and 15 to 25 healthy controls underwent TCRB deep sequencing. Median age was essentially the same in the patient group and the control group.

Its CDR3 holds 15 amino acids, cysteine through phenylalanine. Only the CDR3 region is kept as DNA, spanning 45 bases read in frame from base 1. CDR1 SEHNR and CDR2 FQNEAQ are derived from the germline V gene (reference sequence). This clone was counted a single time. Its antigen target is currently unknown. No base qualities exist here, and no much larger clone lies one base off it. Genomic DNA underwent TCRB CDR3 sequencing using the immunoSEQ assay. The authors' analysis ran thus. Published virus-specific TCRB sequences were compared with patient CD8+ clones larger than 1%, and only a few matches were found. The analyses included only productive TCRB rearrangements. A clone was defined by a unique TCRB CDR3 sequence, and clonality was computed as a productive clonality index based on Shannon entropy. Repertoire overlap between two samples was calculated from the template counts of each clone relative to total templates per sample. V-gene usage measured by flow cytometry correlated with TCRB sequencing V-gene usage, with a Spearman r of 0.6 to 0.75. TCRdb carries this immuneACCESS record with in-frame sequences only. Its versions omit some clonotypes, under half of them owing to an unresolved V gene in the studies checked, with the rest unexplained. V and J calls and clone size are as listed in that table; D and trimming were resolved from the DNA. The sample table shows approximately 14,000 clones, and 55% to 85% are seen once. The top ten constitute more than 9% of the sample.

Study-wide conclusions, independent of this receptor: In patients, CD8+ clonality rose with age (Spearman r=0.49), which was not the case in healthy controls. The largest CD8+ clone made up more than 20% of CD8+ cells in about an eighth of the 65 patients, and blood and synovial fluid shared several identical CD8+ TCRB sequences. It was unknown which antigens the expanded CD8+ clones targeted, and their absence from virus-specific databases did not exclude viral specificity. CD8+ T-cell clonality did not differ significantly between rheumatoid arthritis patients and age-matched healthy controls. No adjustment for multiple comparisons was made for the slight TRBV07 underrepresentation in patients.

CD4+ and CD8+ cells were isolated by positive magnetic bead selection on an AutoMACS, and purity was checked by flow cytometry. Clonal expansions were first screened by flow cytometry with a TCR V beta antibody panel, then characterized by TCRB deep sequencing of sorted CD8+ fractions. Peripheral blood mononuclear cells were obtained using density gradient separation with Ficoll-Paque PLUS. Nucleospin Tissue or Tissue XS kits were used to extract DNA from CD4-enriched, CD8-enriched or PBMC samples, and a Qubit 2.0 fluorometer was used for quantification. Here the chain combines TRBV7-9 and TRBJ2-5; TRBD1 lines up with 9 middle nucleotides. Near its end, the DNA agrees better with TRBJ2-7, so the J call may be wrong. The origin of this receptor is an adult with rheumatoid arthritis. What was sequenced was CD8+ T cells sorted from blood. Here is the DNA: TGTGCCAGCAGCTTGGTGACAGGGGGTTCCTACGAGCAGTACTTC. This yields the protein CASSLVTGGSYEQYF.